Each of the 30 T cell receptor beta chains below was sequenced from the same sample in a study of post-analysis software for immune sequencing data. Whole-study findings and limits: Roughly five TRBV segments appeared more often in patients than in controls, and TRBV5-6, TRBV5-1 and TRBV20-1 were among these.

Their antigens remain unidentified. Built from TCR beta cDNA, the libraries had unique molecular identifiers in them. TCRdb re-called the PCR reads with MiXCR, one entry per CDR3 protein. The table lists about 540,000 distinct CDR3 sequences, about a third of them singletons, with 4.5% to 7.5% in the top ten. The sample comprised blood. All receptors come from a girl aged 2 to 17 with multiple sclerosis.

This sequence joins TRBV12-2 and TRBJ2-1; the listed D gene, TRBD2, was not tested against the DNA. TRBV12-2 is flagged as a pseudogene. The CDR3 is made up of 16 amino acids. CDR3 nucleotide sequence: TGTGCAAGTCGCTTACCTACTAGCGGGTCCTACAATGAGCAGTTCTTC. Amino acid sequence: CASRLPTSGSYNEQFF.

V and J are TRBV29-1 and TRBJ2-1; 11 positions match TRBD2. Germline V gene lookup returns CDR1 SQVTM and CDR2 ANQGSEA. This CDR3 is built from 14 residues. V gave up 6 bases and J gave up 6 bases; unmatched junction bases: 7. This CDR3 reads CSVKLAGVGNEQFF. The DNA of the CDR3 is TGCAGCGTGAAACTAGCGGGAGTAGGCAATGAGCAGTTCTTC.

In its sample, this clonotype was seen a few times. The gene calls are TRBV4-1 and TRBJ2-6; D is perhaps TRBD1 (6 bases). The CDR3 covers 15 residues. Trimming removed 5 bases at V and 8 bases at J, with 16 bases between. The germline gives CDR1 MGHRA, CDR2 YSYEKL. The CDR3 region is CASSLTGMDTNVLTF. The DNA of the CDR3 is TGCGCCAGCAGCTTAACAGGGATGGATACCAACGTCCTGACTTTC.

V usage is TRBV29-1 and J usage is TRBJ2-1; TRBD2 agrees at 9 bases. The DNA end favors TRBJ2-7, so the J call may be wrong. The length of the CDR3 is 17 residues. Germline CDR1 and CDR2: SQVTM and ANQGSEA. The CDR3 region is CSARSLAGTSSYNEQYF. CDR3 DNA sequence: TGCAGCGCCCGGAGTCTAGCGGGGACCAGCTCCTACAATGAGCAGTACTTC.

This clonotype was detected only a few times. The chain employs TRBV6-5 and TRBJ1-2; TRBD1 matches 11 bases. The CDR3 is 15 residues long. Germline CDR1 is MNHEY and CDR2 is SVGAGI. With V trimmed by 6 bases and J by 2 bases, 5 bases remained unmatched. CDR3 in DNA: TGTGCCAGCAGCCGCGGACAGGGGGCGAACTATGGCTACACCTTC. As protein: CASSRGQGANYGYTF.

The chain is built from TRBV10-3 and TRBJ2-3; 8 bases agree with TRBD2. The trim removed 5 bases at V and 4 bases at J, leaving 20 bases unmatched. The CDR3 runs 19 residues. Germline-derived CDR1 and CDR2 are ENHRY and SYGVKD. The CDR3 DNA is TGTGCCATCAGTCCCGATGGGCTAGCGGGTAAGGTTGGCGCAGATACGCAGTATTTT. Translating gives CAISPDGLAGKVGADTQYF.

The chain joins TRBV5-1 to TRBJ2-7, with 10 bases lining up with TRBD1. The J call is doubtful: the DNA matches TRBJ2-5 better. The CDR3 spans 17 residues. Germline assignment: CDR1 SGHRS and CDR2 YFSETQ. CDR3 bases: TGCGCCAGCAGCCCCCGGACAGGGGGGGGGTTAGTGAAGACCCAGTACTTC. Translation gives CASSPRTGGGLVKTQYF.

This clonotype was observed a few times. In DNA form, the CDR3 reads TGCAGTCCTTCTTCCCAGGACTCCCCAGGGAACATTCAGTACTTC. This encodes CSPSSQDSPGNIQYF. This chain connects TRBV20-1 to TRBJ2-4; D might be TRBD1 or TRBD2, each matching 5 bases. Germline CDR1 is DFQATT and CDR2 is SNEGSKA (reference sequence). Trimming took 8 bases from V and 7 from J, leaving 24 bases between them. The CDR3 is made up of 15 amino acids.

The chain carries TRBV10-3 and TRBJ1-1, with D possibly being TRBD1 (5 bases). The V and J ends lost 6 bases and 4 bases respectively, with 12 bases between them. This CDR3 comprises 13 residues. From germline, CDR1 is ENHRY and CDR2 SYGVKD. DNA of the CDR3: TGTGCCATCAGGGAGAGTCAGGGCACTGAAGCTTTCTTT. Translated: CAIRESQGTEAFF.

This clonotype was seen a few times. The rearrangement links TRBV18 to TRBJ2-1; D is ambiguous. Germline values: CDR1 KGHSH, CDR2 LQKENI. The V end was cut by 3 bases, the J end by 0 bases, with 12 bases between. CDR3 length: 16 residues. The CDR3 DNA sequence: TGTGCCAGCTCACCTTCTAGATTGAGCTCCTACAATGAGCAGTTCTTC. Encoded protein: CASSPSRLSSYNEQFF.

Of note for this clonotype: At one end the junction does not follow the germline gene, possibly because of a read error. V usage is TRBV12-3 or TRBV12-4 and J usage is TRBJ1-4; no firm D call. CDR3 length: 15 residues. DNA for the CDR3: TGTCCCAGCAGTTTAGACGGTGACGGTAATGAAAAACTGTTTTTT. It codes for CPSSLDGDGNEKLFF.

This clonotype was counted a few times. V gene TRBV12-3 or TRBV12-4 combines with J gene TRBJ2-1, with 9 bases matching TRBD2. V dropped 7 bases and J dropped 1; count of bases not matched to a gene: 8. The CDR3 is 16 amino acids. As DNA, the CDR3 is TGTGCCAGCACCCCTAGCACTAGCGGGTCCTACAATGAGCAGTTCTTC. This codes for CASTPSTSGSYNEQFF.

A few counts support this clonotype. V is TRBV12-3 or TRBV12-4 and J is TRBJ1-5, with D perhaps TRBD1 (6 bases). This CDR3 spans 12 amino acids. Trimming stripped 5 bases from V and 6 bases from J, with 8 bases between. This CDR3 is CASSAGAQPQHF. The CDR3 bases are TGTGCCAGCAGTGCAGGGGCTCAGCCCCAGCATTTT.

The chain links TRBV7-9 to TRBJ2-1, with 7 nucleotides matching TRBD1. The germline CDR1 and CDR2 sequences are SEHNR and FQNEAQ (reference sequence). This CDR3 region has 15 residues. V was pared by 4 bases and J by 7 bases, with 10 bases of the junction left unmatched. The CDR3 sequence is CASSYVPTGQNEQFF. CDR3 nucleotides: TGTGCCAGCAGCTACGTCCCGACAGGGCAAAATGAGCAGTTCTTC.

The chain has TRBV20-1 and TRBJ2-3; the D gene is possibly TRBD2 (6 bases). V gave up 5 bases and J gave up 6 bases, with 15 bases separating them. The CDR3 is 13 amino acids. Germline CDR1 is DFQATT and CDR2 is SNEGSKA (reference sequence). The CDR3 DNA reads as TGCAGTGCTCCTAGCGCCGGGGCGGATACGCAGTATTTT. Amino acid sequence: CSAPSAGADTQYF.

In this sample, this clonotype turned up a few times. The rearrangement uses TRBV20-1 and TRBJ2-7, with a possible D match to TRBD2 (7 bases). Germline CDR1 is DFQATT and CDR2 is SNEGSKA (reference sequence). This CDR3 contains 19 residues. The V end was cut by 4 bases, the J end by 3 bases, with 31 bases between. The CDR3 spells CSAIGRTSGGPQDLYEQYF. The CDR3 DNA reads TGCAGTGCTATAGGAAGGACCTCCGGGGGGCCCCAAGACCTCTACGAGCAGTACTTC.

The rearrangement links TRBV29-1 to TRBJ1-5; TRBD1 matches at 8 bases. V lost 5 bases, J lost 1 base, and 4 bases stayed unmatched. Germline V CDR1 and CDR2: SQVTM, ANQGSEA. This CDR3 is 14 amino acids long. The CDR3 DNA is TGCAGCGTTCTCTGGACAGGGAGCAATCAGCCCCAGCATTTT. It is translated as CSVLWTGSNQPQHF. Looking up the rest from reference TRBV29-1 and TRBJ1-5 gives the full variable domain: SAVISQKPSRDICQRGTSLTIQCQVDSQVTMMFWYRQQPGQSLTLIATANQGSEATYESGFVIDKFPISRPNLTFSTLTVSNMSPEDSSIYLCSVLWTGSNQPQHFGDGTRLSIL.

This clonotype has a handful of counts. V is TRBV4-2 and J is TRBJ2-3; D gene ambiguous. This CDR3 region has 14 residues. The germline gives CDR1 LGHNA, CDR2 YNFKEQ. Between the trimmed V and J ends, which lost 0 bases and 2 bases, there was a span of 6 bases. The CDR3, as DNA: TGTGCCAGCAGCCAAGATCGGGTCACAGATACGCAGTATTTT. Its protein is CASSQDRVTDTQYF.

Remarks on this clonotype: The junction departs from the called germline gene at one end, perhaps through a read error. This chain uses TRBV29-1 with TRBJ1-3; D is ambiguous. This CDR3 has 11 amino acids. Germline CDR1 SQVTM, CDR2 ANQGSEA. The CDR3 protein is CGSSSGNTIYF. CDR3 in DNA: TGTGGGTCCAGCTCTGGAAACACCATATATTTT.

The chain uses TRBV20-1 and TRBJ2-7, with 8 bases that match TRBD1. The trim removed 0 bases at V and 3 bases at J, leaving 10 bases unmatched. Per the germline V gene, CDR1 is DFQATT and CDR2 is SNEGSKA (reference sequence). The CDR3 runs to 16 residues. CDR3 DNA sequence: TGCAGTGCTAGAGATCAGGGCCAGGGGGCACTCTACGAGCAGTACTTC. This codes for CSARDQGQGALYEQYF.

The gene calls are TRBV20-1 and TRBJ2-3, with 11 positions matching TRBD2. The germline V gene encodes CDR1 DFQATT and CDR2 SNEGSKA (reference sequence). V shed 5 bases, J shed 0 bases, and the junction held 13 bases outside the gene matches. This CDR3 has 18 amino acids. CDR3 region: CSAEGRASGGSSTDTQYF. Written as DNA, the CDR3 is TGCAGTGCTGAGGGTAGGGCTAGCGGGGGGAGCAGCACAGATACGCAGTATTTT.

The gene calls are TRBV10-3 and TRBJ2-1; 11 nucleotides agree with TRBD2. CDR3 length: 15 amino acids. Germline trimming cut 6 bases from V and 4 bases from J; bases unmatched to any gene: 5. Germline V gives CDR1 ENHRY, CDR2 SYGVKD. In DNA form, the CDR3 reads TGTGCCATCAGCCCGGGGACTAGCGGTTACAATGAGCAGTTCTTC. Its protein is CAISPGTSGYNEQFF.

The rearrangement links TRBV20-1 to TRBJ2-5; D ambiguous. CDR1 is DFQATT and CDR2 is SNEGSKA in the germline V gene (reference sequence). V was shortened by 3 bases and J by 5 bases, with 16 bases between the two germline ends. This CDR3 is 14 amino acids long. The chain's CDR3 is CSASPRQDPETQYF. CDR3 DNA: TGCAGTGCTAGCCCCAGGCAGGATCCCGAGACCCAGTACTTC.

The chain uses TRBV20-1 and TRBJ2-3; 8 positions match TRBD2. The CDR3 is made up of 16 amino acids. CDR1 and CDR2 from the germline V gene are DFQATT and SNEGSKA (reference sequence). J lost 6 bases, V lost 0 bases, and 11 bases had no gene match. CDR3 coding DNA: TGCAGTGCTAGAGATAGTGAACGGGGGGGCAGTGATACGCAGTATTTT. Its protein product is CSARDSERGGSDTQYF.

The V and J genes are TRBV24-1 and TRBJ2-3, with 11 positions matching TRBD2. V lost 3 bases to trimming and J lost 3 bases; unmatched junction nucleotides: 4. Germline V lookup: CDR1 KGHDR, CDR2 SFDVKD. The CDR3 contains 16 residues. This chain's CDR3 is CATSDPSGGRTDTQYF. The CDR3 DNA is TGTGCCACCAGTGATCCTAGCGGGGGGAGGACAGATACGCAGTATTTT.

The chain links TRBV29-1 to TRBJ1-1; D ambiguous. Germline values: CDR1 SQVTM, CDR2 ANQGSEA. This CDR3 is 10 amino acids long. With 4 bases removed from V and 2 bases from J, the gap between germline ends came to 2 bases. The CDR3 bases are TGCAGCGTTGGTAACACTGAAGCTTTCTTT. Translated: CSVGNTEAFF.

The table lists this clonotype with a few counts. V gene TRBV5-1 combines with J gene TRBJ2-1; 8 bases agree with TRBD1. This CDR3 region has 15 residues. V was pared by 4 bases and J by 5 bases, with 8 bases of the junction left unmatched. CDR1 and CDR2 from the germline V gene are SGHRS and YFSETQ. The CDR3: CASSLRTGQDNEQFF. The CDR3 region has the DNA TGCGCCAGCAGCCTAAGGACAGGGCAGGACAATGAGCAGTTCTTC.

The genes are TRBV28 and TRBJ2-7, with TRBD2 matching 7 bases. The CDR3 has 16 residues. Germline CDR1 MDHEN, CDR2 SYDVKM. The ends lost 4 bases at V and 2 bases at J; junction bases unmatched: 11. Here the CDR3 DNA reads TGTGCCAGCAGTTCCCAGACCGCGGGGGATCCCTACGAGCAGTACTTC. Protein: CASSSQTAGDPYEQYF.

The chain is built from TRBV20-1 and TRBJ1-1, with unresolved D. The germline V gene encodes CDR1 DFQATT and CDR2 SNEGSKA (reference sequence). Trimming took off 0 bases at V and 6 bases at J, with 11 bases between the two ends. The CDR3 length is 13 residues. In DNA form, the CDR3 reads TGCAGTGCTAGAGAGCCCTCGAGGCCTGAAGCTTTCTTT. It codes for CSAREPSRPEAFF.

The genes are TRBV7-2 and TRBJ2-1; 7 bases fit TRBD1. The trim removed 6 bases at V and 6 bases at J, leaving 11 bases unmatched. CDR1 SGHTA and CDR2 FQGNSA come from the germline V gene. This CDR3 region has 15 residues. CDR3: CASSRTGDRANEQFF. The CDR3 region has the DNA TGTGCCAGCAGTCGGACAGGCGACCGAGCCAATGAGCAGTTCTTC. Full variable domain (outside the CDR3, taken from reference TRBV7-2 and TRBJ2-1): GAGVSQSPSNKVTEKGKDVELRCDPISGHTALYWYRQSLGQGLEFLIYFQGNSAPDKSGLPSDRFSAERTGGSVSTLTIQRTQQEDSAVYLCASSRTGDRANEQFFGPGTRLTVL.